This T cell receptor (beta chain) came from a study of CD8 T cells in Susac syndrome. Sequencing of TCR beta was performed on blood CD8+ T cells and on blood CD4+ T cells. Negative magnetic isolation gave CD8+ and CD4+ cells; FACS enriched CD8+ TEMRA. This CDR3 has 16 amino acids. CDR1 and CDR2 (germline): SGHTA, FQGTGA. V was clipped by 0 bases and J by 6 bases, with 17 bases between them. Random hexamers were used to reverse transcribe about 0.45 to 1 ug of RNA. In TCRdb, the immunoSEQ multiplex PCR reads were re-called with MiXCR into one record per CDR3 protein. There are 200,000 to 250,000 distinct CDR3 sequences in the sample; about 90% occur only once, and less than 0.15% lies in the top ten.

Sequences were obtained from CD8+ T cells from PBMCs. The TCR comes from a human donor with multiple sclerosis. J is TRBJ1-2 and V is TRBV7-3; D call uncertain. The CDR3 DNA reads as TGTGCCAGCAGCTTAACGGGTGGCGGCGCTTTGGATGGCTACACCTTC. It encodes CASSLTGGGALDGYTF. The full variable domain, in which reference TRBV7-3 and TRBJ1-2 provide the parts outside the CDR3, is GAGVSQTPSNKVTEKGKYVELRCDPISGHTALYWYRQSLGQGPEFLIYFQGTGAADDSGLPNDRFFAVRPEGSVSTLKIQRTERGDSAVYLCASSLTGGGALDGYTFGSGTRLTVV.